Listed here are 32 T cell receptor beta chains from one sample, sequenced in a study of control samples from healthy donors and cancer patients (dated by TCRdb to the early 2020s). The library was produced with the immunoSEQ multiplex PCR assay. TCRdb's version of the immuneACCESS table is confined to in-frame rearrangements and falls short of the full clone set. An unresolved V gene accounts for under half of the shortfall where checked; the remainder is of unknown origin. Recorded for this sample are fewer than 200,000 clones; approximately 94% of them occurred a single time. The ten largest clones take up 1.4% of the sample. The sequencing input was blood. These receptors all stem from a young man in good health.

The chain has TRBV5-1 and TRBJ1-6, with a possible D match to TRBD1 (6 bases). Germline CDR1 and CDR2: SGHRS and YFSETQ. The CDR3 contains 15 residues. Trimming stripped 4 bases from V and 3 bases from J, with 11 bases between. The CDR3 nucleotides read TGCGCCAGCAGCCCCGGACAGAACTATAATTCACCCCTCCACTTT. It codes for CASSPGQNYNSPLHF.

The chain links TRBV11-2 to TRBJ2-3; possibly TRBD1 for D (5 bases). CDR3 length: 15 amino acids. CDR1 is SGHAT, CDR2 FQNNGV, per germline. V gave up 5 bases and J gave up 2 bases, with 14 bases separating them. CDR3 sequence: CASSRPDRPTDTQYF. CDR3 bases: TGTGCCAGCAGCAGACCAGACAGACCCACAGATACGCAGTATTTT.

This CDR3 is CASSLGTTDYGYTF. CDR3 DNA sequence: TGTGCCAGCAGCTTGGGGACAACCGACTATGGCTACACCTTC. The chain recombines TRBV5-5 with TRBJ1-2, with a possible D match to TRBD1 (5 bases). Germline-derived CDR1 and CDR2 are SGHKS and YYEKEE (reference sequence). The V end lost 0 bases, the J end lost 3 bases, and 9 bases lay between the germline ends. The CDR3 sequence is 14 residues long. Complete variable domain (other parts from reference TRBV5-5 and TRBJ1-2): DAGVTQSPTHLIKTRGQQVTLRCSPISGHKSVSWYQQVLGQGPQFIFQYYEKEERGRGNFPDRFSARQFPNYSSELNVNALLLGDSALYLCASSLGTTDYGYTFGSGTRLTVV.

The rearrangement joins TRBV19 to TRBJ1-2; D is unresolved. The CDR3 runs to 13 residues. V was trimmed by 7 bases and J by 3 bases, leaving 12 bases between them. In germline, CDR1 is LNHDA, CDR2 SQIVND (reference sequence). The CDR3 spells CASKLADYYGYTF. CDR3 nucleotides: TGTGCCAGTAAGCTGGCGGACTACTATGGCTACACCTTC.

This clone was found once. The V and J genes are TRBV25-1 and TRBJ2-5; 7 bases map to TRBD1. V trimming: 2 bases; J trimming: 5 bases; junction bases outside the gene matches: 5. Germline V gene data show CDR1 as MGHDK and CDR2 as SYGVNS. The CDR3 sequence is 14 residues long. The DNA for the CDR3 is TGTGCCAGCAGTGAAAAGGGGGCAGGGGAGACCCAGTACTTC. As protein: CASSEKGAGETQYF.

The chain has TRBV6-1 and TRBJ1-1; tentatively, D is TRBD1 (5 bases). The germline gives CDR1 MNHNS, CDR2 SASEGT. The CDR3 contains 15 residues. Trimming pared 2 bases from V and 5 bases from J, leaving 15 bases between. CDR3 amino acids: CASSESPARGTEAFF. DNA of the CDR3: TGTGCCAGCAGTGAATCCCCTGCCCGGGGGACTGAAGCTTTCTTT.

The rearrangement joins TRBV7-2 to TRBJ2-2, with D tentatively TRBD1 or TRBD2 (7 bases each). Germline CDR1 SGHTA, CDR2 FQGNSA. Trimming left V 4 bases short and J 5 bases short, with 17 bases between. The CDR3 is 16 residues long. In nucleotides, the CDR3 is TGTGCCAGCAGCTGGAGGGGAGGGGGCTTGACCGGGGAGCTGTTTTTT. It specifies CASSWRGGGLTGELFF.

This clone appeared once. Written as DNA, the CDR3 is TGTGCCAGCAGCCGGATCCCGGGGGGTGAAGAGAACACTGAAGCTTTCTTT. Its translation: CASSRIPGGEENTEAFF. The chain is built from TRBV4-2 and TRBJ1-1; D is perhaps TRBD1 (5 bases). The length of the CDR3 is 17 residues. Germline CDR1 is LGHNA and CDR2 is YNFKEQ. Trimming left V 4 bases short and J 1 base short, with 19 bases between.

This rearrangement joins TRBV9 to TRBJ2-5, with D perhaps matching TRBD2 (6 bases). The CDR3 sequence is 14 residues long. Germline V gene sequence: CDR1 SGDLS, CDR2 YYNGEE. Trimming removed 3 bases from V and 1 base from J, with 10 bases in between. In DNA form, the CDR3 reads TGTGCCAGCAGCGGAGGAGGGCCCCAAGAGACCCAGTACTTC. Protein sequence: CASSGGGPQETQYF.

This CDR3 is CASSPGHEADTQYF. The CDR3 region has the DNA TGTGCCAGCAGTCCGGGACACGAGGCAGATACGCAGTATTTT. The chain couples TRBV6-5 to TRBJ2-3; weak D call: TRBD1 (6 bases). Trimming left V 5 bases short and J 4 bases short, with 13 bases between. The CDR3 sequence is 14 residues long. Per germline, CDR1 MNHEY and CDR2 SVGAGI.

The CDR3 nucleotides read TGTGCCAGCAGCCCGGGCAAGGTCTACACCTTC. Translating it yields CASSPGKVYTF. This chain links TRBV5-8 with TRBJ1-2, with no clear D. Germline CDR1 is SGHTS and CDR2 is YDEGEE. Between the trimmed V and J ends, which lost 4 bases and 10 bases, there was a span of 11 bases. The CDR3 loop spans 11 amino acids.

The CDR3 DNA sequence: TGTGCCAGCAGACTACAGGGTTACGAGCAGTACTTC. Amino acids: CASRLQGYEQYF. The chain uses TRBV9 and TRBJ2-7, with a possible D match to TRBD1 (6 bases). CDR3 length: 12 residues. CDR1 and CDR2 (germline): SGDLS, YYNGEE. The V end lost 5 bases, the J end lost 4 bases, and 10 bases lay between the germline ends.

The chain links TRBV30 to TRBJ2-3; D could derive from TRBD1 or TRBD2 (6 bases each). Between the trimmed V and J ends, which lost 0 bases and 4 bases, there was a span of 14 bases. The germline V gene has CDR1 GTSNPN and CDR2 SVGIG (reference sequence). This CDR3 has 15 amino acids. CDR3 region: CAWSVGGAGADTQYF. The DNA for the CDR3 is TGTGCCTGGAGTGTCGGGGGAGCAGGGGCAGATACGCAGTATTTT.

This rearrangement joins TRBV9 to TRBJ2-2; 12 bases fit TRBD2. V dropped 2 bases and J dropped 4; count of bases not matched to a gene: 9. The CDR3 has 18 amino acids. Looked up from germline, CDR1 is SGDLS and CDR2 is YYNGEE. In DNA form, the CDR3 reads TGTGCCAGCAGCGTTAGGCCTAGCGGGAGGGCCGGCACCGGGGAGCTGTTTTTT. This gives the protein CASSVRPSGRAGTGELFF.

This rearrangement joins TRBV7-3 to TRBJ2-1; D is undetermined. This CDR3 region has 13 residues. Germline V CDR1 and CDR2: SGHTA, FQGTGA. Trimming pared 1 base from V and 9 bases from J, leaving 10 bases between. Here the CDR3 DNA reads TGTGCCAGCAGCTTAATGGCTAGTGCTGAGCAGTTCTTC. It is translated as CASSLMASAEQFF.

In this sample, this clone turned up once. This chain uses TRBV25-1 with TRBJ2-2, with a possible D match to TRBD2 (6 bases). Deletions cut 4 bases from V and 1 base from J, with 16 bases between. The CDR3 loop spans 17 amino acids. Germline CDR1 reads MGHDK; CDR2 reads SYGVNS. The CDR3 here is CASSAPRGRENTGELFF. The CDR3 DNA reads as TGTGCCAGCAGTGCCCCCCGAGGGCGGGAGAACACCGGGGAGCTGTTTTTT. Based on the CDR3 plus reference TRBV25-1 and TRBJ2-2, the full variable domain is EADIYQTPRYLVIGTGKKITLECSQTMGHDKMYWYQQDPGMELHLIHYSYGVNSTEKGDLSSESTVSRIRTEHFPLTLESARPSHTSQYLCASSAPRGRENTGELFFGEGSRLTVL.

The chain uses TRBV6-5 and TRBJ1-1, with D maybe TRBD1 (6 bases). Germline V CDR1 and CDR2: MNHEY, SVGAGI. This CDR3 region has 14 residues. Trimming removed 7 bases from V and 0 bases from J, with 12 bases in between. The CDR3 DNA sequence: TGTGCCAGCAAATTCAGGGGCATGAACACTGAAGCTTTCTTT. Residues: CASKFRGMNTEAFF.

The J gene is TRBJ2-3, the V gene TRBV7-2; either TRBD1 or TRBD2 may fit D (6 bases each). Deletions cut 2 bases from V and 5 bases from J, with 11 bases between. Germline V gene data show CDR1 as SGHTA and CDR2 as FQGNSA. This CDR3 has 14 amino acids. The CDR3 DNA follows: TGTGCCAGCAGCTTAATCGGGGGCCAAGATACGCAGTATTTT. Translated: CASSLIGGQDTQYF.

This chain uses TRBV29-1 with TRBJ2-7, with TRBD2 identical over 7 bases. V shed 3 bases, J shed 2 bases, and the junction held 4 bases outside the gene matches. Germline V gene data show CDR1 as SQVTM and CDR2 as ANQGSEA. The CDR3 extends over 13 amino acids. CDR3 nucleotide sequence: TGCAGCGTTGAGCTAGCGGCTACCTACGAGCAGTACTTC. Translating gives CSVELAATYEQYF.

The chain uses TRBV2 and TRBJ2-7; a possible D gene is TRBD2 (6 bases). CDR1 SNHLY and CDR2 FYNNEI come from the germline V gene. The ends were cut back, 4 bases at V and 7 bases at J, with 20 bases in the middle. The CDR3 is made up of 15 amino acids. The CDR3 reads CASSASGASRGEQYF. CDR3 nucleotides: TGTGCCAGCAGTGCGTCGGGAGCCAGTCGGGGGGAGCAGTACTTC.

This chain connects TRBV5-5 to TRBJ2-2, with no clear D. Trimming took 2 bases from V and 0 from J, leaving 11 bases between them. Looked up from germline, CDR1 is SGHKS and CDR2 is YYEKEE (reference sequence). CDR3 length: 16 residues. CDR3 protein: CASSFSPLPNTGELFF. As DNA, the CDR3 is TGTGCCAGCAGCTTTAGTCCACTACCGAACACCGGGGAGCTGTTTTTT.

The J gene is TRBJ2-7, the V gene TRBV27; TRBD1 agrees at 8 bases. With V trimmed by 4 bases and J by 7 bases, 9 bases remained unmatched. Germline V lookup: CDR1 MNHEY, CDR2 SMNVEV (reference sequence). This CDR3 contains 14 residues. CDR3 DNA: TGTGCCAGCAGTTCCGGGACAGGTATCCTGGAGCAGTACTTC. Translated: CASSSGTGILEQYF.

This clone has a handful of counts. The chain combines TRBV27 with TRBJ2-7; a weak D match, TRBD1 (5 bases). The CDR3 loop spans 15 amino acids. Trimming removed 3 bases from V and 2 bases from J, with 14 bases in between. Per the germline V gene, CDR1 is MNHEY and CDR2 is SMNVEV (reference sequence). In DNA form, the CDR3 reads TGTGCCAGCAGTTTGGGGCAAGCCCCTACCTACGAGCAGTACTTC. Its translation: CASSLGQAPTYEQYF.

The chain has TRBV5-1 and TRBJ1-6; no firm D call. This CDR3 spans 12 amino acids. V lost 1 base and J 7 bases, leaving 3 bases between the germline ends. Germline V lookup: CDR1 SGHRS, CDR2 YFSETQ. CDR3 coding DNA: TGCGCCAGCAGCTTGCAGAATTCACCCCTCCACTTT. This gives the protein CASSLQNSPLHF.

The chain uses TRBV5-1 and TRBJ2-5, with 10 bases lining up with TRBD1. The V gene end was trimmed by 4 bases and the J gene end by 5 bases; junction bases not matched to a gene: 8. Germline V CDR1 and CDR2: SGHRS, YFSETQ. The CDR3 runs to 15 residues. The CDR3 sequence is CASSTTGGGGETQYF. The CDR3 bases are TGCGCCAGCAGCACGACAGGGGGCGGCGGGGAGACCCAGTACTTC. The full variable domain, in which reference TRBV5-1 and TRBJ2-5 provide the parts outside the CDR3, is KAGVTQTPRYLIKTRGQQVTLSCSPISGHRSVSWYQQTPGQGLQFLFEYFSETQRNKGNFPGRFSGRQFSNSRSEMNVSTLELGDSALYLCASSTTGGGGETQYFGPGTRLLVL.

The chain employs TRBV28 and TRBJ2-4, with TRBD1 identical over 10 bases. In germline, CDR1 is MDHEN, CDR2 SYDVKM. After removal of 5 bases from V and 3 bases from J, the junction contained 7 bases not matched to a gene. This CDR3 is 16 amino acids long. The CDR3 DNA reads TGTGCCAGCAGTGTGACAGGGGGCTTTGTCAAAAACATTCAGTACTTC. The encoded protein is CASSVTGGFVKNIQYF.

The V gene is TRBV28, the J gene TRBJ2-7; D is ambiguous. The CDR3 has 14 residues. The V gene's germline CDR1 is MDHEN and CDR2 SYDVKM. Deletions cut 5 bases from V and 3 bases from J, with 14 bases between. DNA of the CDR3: TGTGCCAGCAGTACTCCGACGTTCTTCTACGAGCAGTACTTC. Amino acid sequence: CASSTPTFFYEQYF.

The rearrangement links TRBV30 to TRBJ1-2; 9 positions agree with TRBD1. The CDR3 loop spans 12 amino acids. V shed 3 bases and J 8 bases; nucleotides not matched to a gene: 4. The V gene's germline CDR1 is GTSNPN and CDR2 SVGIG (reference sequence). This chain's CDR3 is CAWRRTGEGYTF. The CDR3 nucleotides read TGTGCCTGGAGAAGGACAGGGGAAGGCTACACCTTC.

Here the CDR3 DNA reads TGTGCCAGCAGTGAATTGTCCCGGGAGGGGAAGTACTTC. This translates into CASSELSREGKYF. V is TRBV6-1 and J is TRBJ2-7; 8 bases match TRBD2. J gave up 11 bases and V 2 bases, and 8 bases lay outside the gene matches. Germline loops: CDR1 MNHNS, CDR2 SASEGT. CDR3 length: 13 amino acids.

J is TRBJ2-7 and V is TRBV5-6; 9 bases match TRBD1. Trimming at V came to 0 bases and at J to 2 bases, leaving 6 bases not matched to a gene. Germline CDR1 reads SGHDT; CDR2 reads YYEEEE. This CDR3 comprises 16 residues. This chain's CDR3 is CASSLVGGQGTYEQYF. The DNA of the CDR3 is TGTGCCAGCAGCTTGGTTGGAGGACAGGGGACCTACGAGCAGTACTTC.

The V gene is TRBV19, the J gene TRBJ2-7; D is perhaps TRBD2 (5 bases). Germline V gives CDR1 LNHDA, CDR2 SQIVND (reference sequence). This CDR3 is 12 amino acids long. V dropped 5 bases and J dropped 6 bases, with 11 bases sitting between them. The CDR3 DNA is TGTGCCAGTAGTCTCCAAGGGAGCGAGCAGTACTTC. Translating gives CASSLQGSEQYF.

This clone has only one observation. CDR3 DNA: TGTGCCAGCAGCTTTACAGGGGGTGGCTACACCTTC. This sequence encodes CASSFTGGGYTF. V usage is TRBV7-8 and J usage is TRBJ1-2; TRBD1 matches at 8 bases. In germline, CDR1 is SGHVS, CDR2 FQNEAQ. J was trimmed by 7 bases and V by 3 bases; bases with no gene match: 1. The CDR3 is made up of 12 amino acids.